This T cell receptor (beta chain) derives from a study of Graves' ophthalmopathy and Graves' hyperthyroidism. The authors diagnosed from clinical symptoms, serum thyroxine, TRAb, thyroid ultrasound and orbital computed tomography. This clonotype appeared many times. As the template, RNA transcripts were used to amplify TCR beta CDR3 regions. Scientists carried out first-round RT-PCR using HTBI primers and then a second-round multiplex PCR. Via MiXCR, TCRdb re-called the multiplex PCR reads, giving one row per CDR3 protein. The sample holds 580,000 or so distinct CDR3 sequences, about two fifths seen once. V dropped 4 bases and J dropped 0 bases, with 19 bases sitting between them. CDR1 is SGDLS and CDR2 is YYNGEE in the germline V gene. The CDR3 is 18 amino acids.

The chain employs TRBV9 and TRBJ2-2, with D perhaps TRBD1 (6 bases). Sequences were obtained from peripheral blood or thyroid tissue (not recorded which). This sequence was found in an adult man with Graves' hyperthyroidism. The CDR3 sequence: CASSFHGTRVTNTGELFF. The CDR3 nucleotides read TGTGCCAGCAGCTTCCACGGGACAAGGGTAACGAACACCGGGGAGCTGTTTTTT.